This TCR beta chain was identified in a study of lymphopenia after photon versus proton radiotherapy. The study, taken as a whole, reports: Only patients who died were analyzed for survival; proton advantage is unproven. Oligoclonal CD8+ Temra expansion after nadir drove photon patients' diversity drop.

Produced via immunoSEQ multiplex PCR; TCRdb's table is partial and in-frame only. This sample carries approximately 22,000 clones, roughly 80% of them seen once, and the ten largest clones take about 20%. This clone showed up just once. Its antigen is currently unknown. The input for sequencing was peripheral blood, taken from a patient treated with proton-based radiotherapy. This clonotype originated in a woman between 65 and 79 years old with pancreatic cancer.

The CDR3 coding sequence is TGTGCCAGCAGCAAATGGACTAGCGGGAGGAACGGAGGGGCCAACGTCCTGACTTTC. Amino acid sequence: CASSKWTSGRNGGANVLTF. The chain has TRBV21-1 and TRBJ2-6; TRBD2, the table's D call, lacks a check against the DNA. TRBV21-1 is shown as a pseudogene. CDR3 length equals 19 residues.